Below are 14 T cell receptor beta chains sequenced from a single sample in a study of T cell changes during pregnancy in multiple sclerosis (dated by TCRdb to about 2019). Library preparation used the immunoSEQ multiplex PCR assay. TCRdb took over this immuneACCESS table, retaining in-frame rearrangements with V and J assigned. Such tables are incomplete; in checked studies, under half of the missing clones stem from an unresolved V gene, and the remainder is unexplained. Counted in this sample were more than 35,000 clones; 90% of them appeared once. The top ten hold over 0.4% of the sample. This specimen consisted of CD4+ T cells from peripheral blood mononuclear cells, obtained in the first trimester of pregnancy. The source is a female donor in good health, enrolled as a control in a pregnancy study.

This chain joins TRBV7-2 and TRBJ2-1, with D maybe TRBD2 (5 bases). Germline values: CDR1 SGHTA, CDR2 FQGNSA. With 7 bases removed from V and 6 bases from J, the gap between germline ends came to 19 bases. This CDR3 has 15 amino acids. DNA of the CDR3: TGTGCCAGCAATCAAGGAGGACTCGCCCCCAATGAGCAGTTCTTC. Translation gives CASNQGGLAPNEQFF.

CDR3: CASSLDGTGSNQPQHF. DNA of the CDR3: TGTGCCAGCAGCTTAGACGGGACAGGGAGCAATCAGCCCCAGCATTTT. The chain uses TRBV7-2 and TRBJ1-5; 9 bases match TRBD1. The length of the CDR3 is 16 residues. The V gene's germline CDR1 is SGHTA and CDR2 FQGNSA. Trimming removed 1 base from V and 1 base from J; junction bases left unmatched: 2. The full variable domain, rest sourced from reference TRBV7-2 and TRBJ1-5, is GAGVSQSPSNKVTEKGKDVELRCDPISGHTALYWYRQSLGQGLEFLIYFQGNSAPDKSGLPSDRFSAERTGGSVSTLTIQRTQQEDSAVYLCASSLDGTGSNQPQHFGDGTRLSIL.

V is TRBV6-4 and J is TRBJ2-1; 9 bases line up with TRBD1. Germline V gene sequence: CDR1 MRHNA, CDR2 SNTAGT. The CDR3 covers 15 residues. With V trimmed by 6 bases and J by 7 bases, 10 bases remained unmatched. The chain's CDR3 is CASSPGTGIDNEQFF. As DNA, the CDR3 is TGTGCCAGCAGCCCTGGGACAGGGATCGATAATGAGCAGTTCTTC.

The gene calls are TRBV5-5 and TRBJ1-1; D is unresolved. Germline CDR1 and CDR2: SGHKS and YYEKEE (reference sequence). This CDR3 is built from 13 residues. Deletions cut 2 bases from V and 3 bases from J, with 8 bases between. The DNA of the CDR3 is TGTGCCAGCAGCTTAATTTCGGACACTGAAGCTTTCTTT. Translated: CASSLISDTEAFF.

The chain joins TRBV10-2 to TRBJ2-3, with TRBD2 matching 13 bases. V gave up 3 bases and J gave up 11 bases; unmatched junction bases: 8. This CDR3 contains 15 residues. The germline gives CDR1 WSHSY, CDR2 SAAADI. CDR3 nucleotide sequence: TGCGCCAGCAGTGATCCGGGACTAGCGGGGAGCATGCAGTATTTT. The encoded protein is CASSDPGLAGSMQYF.

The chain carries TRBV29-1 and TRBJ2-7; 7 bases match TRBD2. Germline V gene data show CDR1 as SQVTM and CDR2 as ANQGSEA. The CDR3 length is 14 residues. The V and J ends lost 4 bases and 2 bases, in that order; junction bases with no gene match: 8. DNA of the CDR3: TGCAGCGTTGTGGGGGGGGGACTTACCTACGAGCAGTACTTC. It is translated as CSVVGGGLTYEQYF.

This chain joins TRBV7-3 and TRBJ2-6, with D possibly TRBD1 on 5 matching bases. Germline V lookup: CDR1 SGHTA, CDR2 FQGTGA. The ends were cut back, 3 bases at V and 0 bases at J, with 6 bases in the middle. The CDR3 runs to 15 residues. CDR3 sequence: CASSFQGSGANVLTF. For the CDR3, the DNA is TGTGCCAGCAGCTTCCAGGGCTCTGGGGCCAACGTCCTGACTTTC.

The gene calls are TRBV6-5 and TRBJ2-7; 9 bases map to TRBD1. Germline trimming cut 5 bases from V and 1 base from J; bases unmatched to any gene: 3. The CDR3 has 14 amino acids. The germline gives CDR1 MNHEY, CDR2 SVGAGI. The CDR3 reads CASSRDRESYEQYF. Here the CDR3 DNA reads TGTGCCAGCAGTCGGGACAGGGAATCCTACGAGCAGTACTTC.

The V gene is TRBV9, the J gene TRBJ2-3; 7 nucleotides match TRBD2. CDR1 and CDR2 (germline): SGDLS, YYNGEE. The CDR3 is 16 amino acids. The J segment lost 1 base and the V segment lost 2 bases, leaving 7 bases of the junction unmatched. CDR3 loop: CASSVSGLVGTDTQYF. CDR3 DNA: TGTGCCAGCAGCGTCTCCGGACTAGTTGGCACAGATACGCAGTATTTT.

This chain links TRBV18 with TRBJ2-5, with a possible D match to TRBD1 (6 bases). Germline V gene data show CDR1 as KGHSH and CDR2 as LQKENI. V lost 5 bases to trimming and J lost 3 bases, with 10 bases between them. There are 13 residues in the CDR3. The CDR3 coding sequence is TGTGCCAGCTCAGCAGGGGCGGAAGAGACCCAGTACTTC. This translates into CASSAGAEETQYF.

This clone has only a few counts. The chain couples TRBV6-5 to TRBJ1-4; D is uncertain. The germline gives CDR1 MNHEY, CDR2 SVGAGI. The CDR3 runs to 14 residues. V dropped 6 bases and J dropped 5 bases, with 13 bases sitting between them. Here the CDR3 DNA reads TGTGCCAGCAGACCAGACCCAGGAAATGAAAAACTGTTTTTT. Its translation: CASRPDPGNEKLFF.

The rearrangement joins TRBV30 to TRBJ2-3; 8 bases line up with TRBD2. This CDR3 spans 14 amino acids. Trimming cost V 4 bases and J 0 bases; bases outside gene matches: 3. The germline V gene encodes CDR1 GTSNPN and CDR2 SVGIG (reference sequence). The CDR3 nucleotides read TGTGCCTGGAAAGCGGGGGCTAGCACAGATACGCAGTATTTT. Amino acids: CAWKAGASTDTQYF.

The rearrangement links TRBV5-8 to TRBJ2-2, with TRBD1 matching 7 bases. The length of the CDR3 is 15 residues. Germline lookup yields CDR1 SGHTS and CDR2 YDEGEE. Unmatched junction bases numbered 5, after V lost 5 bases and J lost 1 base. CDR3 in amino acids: CASRYGTVNTGELFF. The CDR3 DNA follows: TGTGCCAGCAGATACGGGACAGTGAACACCGGGGAGCTGTTTTTT.

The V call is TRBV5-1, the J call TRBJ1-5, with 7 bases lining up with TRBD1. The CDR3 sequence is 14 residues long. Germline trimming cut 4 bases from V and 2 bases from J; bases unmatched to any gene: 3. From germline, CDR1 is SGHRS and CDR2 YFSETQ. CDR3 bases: TGCGCCAGCAGCCCCGGACAGGGCAATCAGCCCCAGCATTTT. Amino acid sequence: CASSPGQGNQPQHF.